This T cell receptor (beta chain) was captured by sequencing in a study of cytomegalovirus exposure and HLA in healthy donors. Study results and limitations: Altogether, 170 or so TCR beta chains were recorded as cytomegalovirus-associated. Cytomegalovirus status was reportedly diagnosed by the classifier with high specificity and sensitivity.

A word on this clone: Its antigen is not known.

Only in-frame clones appear in the TCRdb table, and some are missing; sequencing was by immunoSEQ multiplex PCR. This table has about 79,000 clones, 93% appearing once. The CDR3 is made up of 17 amino acids. Germline CDR1 SGHKS, CDR2 YYEKEE (reference sequence). The V and J ends lost 1 base and 3 bases, in that order; junction bases with no gene match: 8. Sequenced input: PBMCs. This TCR derives from a woman in her twenties or thirties in good health and CMV-seronegative. This rearrangement joins TRBV5-5 to TRBJ1-4; 8 bases fit TRBD1. The CDR3 protein is CASSLSQGARPNEKLFF. The CDR3 bases are TGTGCCAGCAGCTTGTCTCAGGGGGCGCGACCTAATGAAAAACTGTTTTTT.